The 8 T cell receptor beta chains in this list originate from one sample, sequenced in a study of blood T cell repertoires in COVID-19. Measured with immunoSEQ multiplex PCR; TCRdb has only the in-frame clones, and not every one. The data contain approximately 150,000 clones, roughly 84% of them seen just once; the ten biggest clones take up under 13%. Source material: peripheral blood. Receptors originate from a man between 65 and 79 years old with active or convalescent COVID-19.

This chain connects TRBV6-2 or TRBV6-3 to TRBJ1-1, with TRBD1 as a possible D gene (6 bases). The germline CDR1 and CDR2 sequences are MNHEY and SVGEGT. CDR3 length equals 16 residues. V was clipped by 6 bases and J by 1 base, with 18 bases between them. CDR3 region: CASSQGRGHQNTEAFF. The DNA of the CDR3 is TGTGCCAGCAGCCAAGGGAGGGGACACCAGAACACTGAAGCTTTCTTT.

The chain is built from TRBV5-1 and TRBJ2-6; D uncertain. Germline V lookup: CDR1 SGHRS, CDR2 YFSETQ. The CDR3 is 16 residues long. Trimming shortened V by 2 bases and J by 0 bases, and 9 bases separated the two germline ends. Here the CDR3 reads CASSFPTNSGANVLTF. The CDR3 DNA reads TGCGCCAGCAGCTTCCCTACCAACTCTGGGGCCAACGTCCTGACTTTC.

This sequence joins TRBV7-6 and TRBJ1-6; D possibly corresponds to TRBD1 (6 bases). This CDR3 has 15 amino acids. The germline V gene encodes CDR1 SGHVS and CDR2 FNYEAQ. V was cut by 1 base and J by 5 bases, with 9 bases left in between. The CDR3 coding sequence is TGTGCCAGCAGCTTAGGGGACATAGATAATTCACCCCTCCACTTT. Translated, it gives CASSLGDIDNSPLHF.

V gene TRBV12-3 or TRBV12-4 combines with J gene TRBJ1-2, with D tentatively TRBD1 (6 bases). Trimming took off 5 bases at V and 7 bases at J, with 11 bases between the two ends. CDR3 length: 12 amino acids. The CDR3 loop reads CASSHRGGGYTF. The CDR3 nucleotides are TGTGCCAGCAGTCACCGAGGGGGTGGCTACACCTTC.

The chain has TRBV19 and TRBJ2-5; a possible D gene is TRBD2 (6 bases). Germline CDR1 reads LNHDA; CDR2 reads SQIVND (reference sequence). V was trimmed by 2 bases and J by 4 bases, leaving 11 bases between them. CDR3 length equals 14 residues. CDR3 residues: CASSIRGFGETQYF. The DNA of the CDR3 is TGTGCCAGTAGTATACGGGGGTTCGGAGAGACCCAGTACTTC.

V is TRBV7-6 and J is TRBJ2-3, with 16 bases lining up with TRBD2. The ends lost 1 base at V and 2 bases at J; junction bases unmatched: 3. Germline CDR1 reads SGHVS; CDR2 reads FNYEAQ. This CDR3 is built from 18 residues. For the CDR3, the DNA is TGTGCCAGCAGCTTAGTGGGACTAGCGGGAGGGATCACAGATACGCAGTATTTT. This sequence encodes CASSLVGLAGGITDTQYF.

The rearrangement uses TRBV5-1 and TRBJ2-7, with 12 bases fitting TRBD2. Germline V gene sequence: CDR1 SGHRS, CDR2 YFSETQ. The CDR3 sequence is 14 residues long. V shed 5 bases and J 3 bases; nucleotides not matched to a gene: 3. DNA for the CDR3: TGCGCCAGCAGACGGACTAGCGGGATCTACGAGCAGTACTTC. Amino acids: CASRRTSGIYEQYF.

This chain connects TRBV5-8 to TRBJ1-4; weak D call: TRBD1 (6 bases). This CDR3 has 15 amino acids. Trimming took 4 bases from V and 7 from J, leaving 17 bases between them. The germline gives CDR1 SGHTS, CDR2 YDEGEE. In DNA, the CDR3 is TGTGCCAGCAGCATCGGGGACACCGGAGTTGAAAAACTGTTTTTT. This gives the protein CASSIGDTGVEKLFF.